The source of this T cell receptor beta chain is a study of blood T cells in healthy people across ages. A second PCR of roughly 7 to 11 cycles used a sample-barcoded 5' primer and a J-beta primer mix. TCRdb passed the 5' RACE reads through MiXCR, listing each CDR3 protein once. There are 780,000 or so distinct CDR3 sequences in the sample; around half occur only once, and about two fifths lies in the top ten. Healthy Caucasian individuals from Russia aged 6 to 90 served as donors. Each donor had roughly 10 milliliters of peripheral blood drawn. They isolated at least 7 million PBMCs from each sample. Total RNA extracted from each sample amounted to at least 6 micrograms. The trim removed 6 bases at V and 9 bases at J, leaving 17 bases unmatched. Germline V gene sequence: CDR1 MNHEY, CDR2 SVGEGT. This CDR3 region has 16 residues.

Sequenced material: blood. The TCR originated in an elderly man in good health. The chain links TRBV6-2 or TRBV6-3 to TRBJ1-5; 7 bases are a match to TRBD1. The CDR3 spells CASRRVLGTEGLPQHF. As DNA, the CDR3 is TGTGCCAGCAGACGCGTCCTGGGGACAGAGGGGTTGCCCCAGCATTTT.